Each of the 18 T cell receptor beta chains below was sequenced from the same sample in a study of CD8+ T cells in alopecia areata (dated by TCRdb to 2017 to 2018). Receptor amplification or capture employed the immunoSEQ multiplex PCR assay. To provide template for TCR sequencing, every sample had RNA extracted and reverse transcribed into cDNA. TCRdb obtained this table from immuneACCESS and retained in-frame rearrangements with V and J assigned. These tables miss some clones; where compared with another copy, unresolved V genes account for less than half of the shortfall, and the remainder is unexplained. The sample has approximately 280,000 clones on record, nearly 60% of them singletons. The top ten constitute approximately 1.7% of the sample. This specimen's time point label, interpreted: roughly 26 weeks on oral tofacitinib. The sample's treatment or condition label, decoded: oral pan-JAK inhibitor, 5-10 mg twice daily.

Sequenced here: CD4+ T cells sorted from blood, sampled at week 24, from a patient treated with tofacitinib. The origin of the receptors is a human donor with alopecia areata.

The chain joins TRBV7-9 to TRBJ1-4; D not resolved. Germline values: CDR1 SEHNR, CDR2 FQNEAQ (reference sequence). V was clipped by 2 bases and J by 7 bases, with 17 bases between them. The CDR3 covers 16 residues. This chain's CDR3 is CASSLPRATQREKLFF. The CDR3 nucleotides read TGTGCCAGCAGCTTACCGAGGGCAACTCAGCGTGAAAAACTGTTTTTT.

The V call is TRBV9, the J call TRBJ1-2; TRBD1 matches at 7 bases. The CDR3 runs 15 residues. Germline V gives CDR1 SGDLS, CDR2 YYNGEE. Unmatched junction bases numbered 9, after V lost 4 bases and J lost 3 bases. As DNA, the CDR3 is TGTGCCAGCAGCCCCCGGGCAGGGGGAGACTATGGCTACACCTTC. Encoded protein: CASSPRAGGDYGYTF.

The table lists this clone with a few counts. The CDR3 reads CASSDRGGETQYF. In DNA form, the CDR3 reads TGCGCCAGCTCGGACCGGGGGGGCGAGACCCAGTACTTC. The gene calls are TRBV5-1 and TRBJ2-5, with TRBD2 matching 8 bases. The ends lost 7 bases at V and 5 bases at J; junction bases unmatched: 7. This CDR3 is 13 amino acids long. CDR1 is SGHRS and CDR2 is YFSETQ in the germline V gene.

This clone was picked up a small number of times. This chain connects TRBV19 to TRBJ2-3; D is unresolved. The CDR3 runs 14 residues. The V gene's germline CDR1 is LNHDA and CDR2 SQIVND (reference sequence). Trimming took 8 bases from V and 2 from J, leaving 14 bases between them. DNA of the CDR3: TGTGCCAGTGGCCTCAGCCTTTCCACAGATACGCAGTATTTT. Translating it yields CASGLSLSTDTQYF.

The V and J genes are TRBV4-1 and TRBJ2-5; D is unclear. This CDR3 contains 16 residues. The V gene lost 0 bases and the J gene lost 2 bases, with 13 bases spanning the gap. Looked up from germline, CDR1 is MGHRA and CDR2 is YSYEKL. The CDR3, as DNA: TGCGCCAGCAGCCAAGATTATAGACGAAATCAAGAGACCCAGTACTTC. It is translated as CASSQDYRRNQETQYF.

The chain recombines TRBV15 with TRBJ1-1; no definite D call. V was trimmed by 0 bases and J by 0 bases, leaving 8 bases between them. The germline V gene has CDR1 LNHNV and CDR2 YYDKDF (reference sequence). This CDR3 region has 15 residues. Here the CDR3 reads CATSRDKTLNTEAFF. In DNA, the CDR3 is TGTGCCACCAGCAGAGATAAAACGCTGAACACTGAAGCTTTCTTT.

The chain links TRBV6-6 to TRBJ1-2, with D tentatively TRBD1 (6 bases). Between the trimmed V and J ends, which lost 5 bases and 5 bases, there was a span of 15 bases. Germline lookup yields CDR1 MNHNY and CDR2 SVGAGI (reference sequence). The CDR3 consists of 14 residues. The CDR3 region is CASSGTGAGYGYTF. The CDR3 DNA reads TGTGCCAGCAGTGGTACGGGGGCGGGATATGGCTACACCTTC.

This chain's CDR3 is CASSLAMGDTGELFF. The DNA for the CDR3 is TGTGCCAGCAGCTTAGCCATGGGGGACACCGGGGAGCTGTTTTTT. The chain links TRBV11-2 to TRBJ2-2; TRBD1 or TRBD2 may be the D gene (5 bases each). V was clipped by 1 base and J by 3 bases, with 9 bases between them. This CDR3 comprises 15 residues. Germline assignment: CDR1 SGHAT and CDR2 FQNNGV. Variable domain in full (rest from reference TRBV11-2 and TRBJ2-2): EAGVAQSPRYKIIEKRQSVAFWCNPISGHATLYWYQQILGQGPKLLIQFQNNGVVDDSQLPKDRFSAERLKGVDSTLKIQPAKLEDSAVYLCASSLAMGDTGELFFGEGSRLTVL.

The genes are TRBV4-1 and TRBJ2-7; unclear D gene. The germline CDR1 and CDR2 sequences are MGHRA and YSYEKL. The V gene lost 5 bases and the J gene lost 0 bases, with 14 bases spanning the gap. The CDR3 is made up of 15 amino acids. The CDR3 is CASSWADASSYEQYF. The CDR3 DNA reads TGCGCCAGCAGCTGGGCGGACGCGAGCTCCTACGAGCAGTACTTC.

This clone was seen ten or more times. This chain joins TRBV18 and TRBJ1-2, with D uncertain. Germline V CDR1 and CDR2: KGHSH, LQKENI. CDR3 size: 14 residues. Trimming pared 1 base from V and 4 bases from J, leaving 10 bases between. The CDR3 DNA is TGTGCCAGCTCACCACATCCTTCAACCTATGGCTACACCTTC. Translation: CASSPHPSTYGYTF. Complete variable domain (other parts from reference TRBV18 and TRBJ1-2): NAGVMQNPRHLVRRRGQEARLRCSPMKGHSHVYWYRQLPEEGLKFMVYLQKENIIDESGMPKERFSAEFPKEGPSILRIQQVVRGDSAAYFCASSPHPSTYGYTFGSGTRLTVV.

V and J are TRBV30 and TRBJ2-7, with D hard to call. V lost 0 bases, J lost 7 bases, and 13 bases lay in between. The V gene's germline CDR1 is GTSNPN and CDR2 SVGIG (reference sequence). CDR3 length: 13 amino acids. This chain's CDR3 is CAWSVMDLTEQYF. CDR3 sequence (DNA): TGTGCCTGGAGTGTAATGGACCTTACGGAGCAGTACTTC.

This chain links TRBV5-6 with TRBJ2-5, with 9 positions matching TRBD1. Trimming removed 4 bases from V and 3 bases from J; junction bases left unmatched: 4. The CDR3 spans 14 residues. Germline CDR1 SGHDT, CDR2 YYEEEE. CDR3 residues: CASSPTGGKETQYF. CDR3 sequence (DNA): TGTGCCAGCAGCCCGACAGGGGGTAAAGAGACCCAGTACTTC. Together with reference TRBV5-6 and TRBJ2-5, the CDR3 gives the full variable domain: DAGVTQSPTHLIKTRGQQVTLRCSPKSGHDTVSWYQQALGQGPQFIFQYYEEEERQRGNFPDRFSGHQFPNYSSELNVNALLLGDSALYLCASSPTGGKETQYFGPGTRLLVL.

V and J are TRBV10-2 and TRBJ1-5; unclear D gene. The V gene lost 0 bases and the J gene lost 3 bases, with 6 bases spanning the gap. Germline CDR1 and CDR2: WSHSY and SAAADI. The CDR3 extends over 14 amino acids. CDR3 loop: CASSESGPNQPQHF. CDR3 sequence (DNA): TGCGCCAGCAGTGAGTCTGGGCCCAATCAGCCCCAGCATTTT.

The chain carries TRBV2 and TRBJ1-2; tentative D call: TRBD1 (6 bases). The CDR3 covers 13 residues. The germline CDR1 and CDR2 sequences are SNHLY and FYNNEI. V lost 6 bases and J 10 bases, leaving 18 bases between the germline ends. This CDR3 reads CASSPETGAVYTF. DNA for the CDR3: TGTGCCAGCAGCCCCGAGACAGGAGCTGTCTACACCTTC.

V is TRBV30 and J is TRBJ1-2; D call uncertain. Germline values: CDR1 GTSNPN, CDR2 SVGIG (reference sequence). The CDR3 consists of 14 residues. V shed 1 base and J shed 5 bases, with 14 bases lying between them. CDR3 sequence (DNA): TGTGCCTGGAGTGCCGGGCCTCCTACTTATGGCTACACCTTC. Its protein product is CAWSAGPPTYGYTF.

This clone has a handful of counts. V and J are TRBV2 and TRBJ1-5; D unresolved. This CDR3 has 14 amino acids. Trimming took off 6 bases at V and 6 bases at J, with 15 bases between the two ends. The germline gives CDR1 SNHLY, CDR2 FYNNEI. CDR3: CASRPEIGVQPQHF. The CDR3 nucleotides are TGTGCCAGCAGGCCGGAGATCGGCGTTCAGCCCCAGCATTTT.

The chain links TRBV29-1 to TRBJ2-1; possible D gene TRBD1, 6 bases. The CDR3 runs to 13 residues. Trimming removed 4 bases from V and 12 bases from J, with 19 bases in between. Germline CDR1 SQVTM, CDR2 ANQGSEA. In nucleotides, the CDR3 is TGCAGCGTTGCTCCCGGGACACCAAAGGGGCAGTTCTTC. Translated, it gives CSVAPGTPKGQFF.

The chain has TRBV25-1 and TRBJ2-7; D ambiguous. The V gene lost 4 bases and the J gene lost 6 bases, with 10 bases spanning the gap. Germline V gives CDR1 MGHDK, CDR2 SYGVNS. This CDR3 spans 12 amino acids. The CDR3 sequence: CASSAASREQYF. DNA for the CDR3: TGTGCCAGCAGTGCCGCCTCCCGCGAGCAGTACTTC.